These T cell receptor beta chains were read from a single sample in a study of blood T cells in healthy people across ages. TCRdb processed the 5' RACE reads anew with MiXCR; each CDR3 protein has one entry. The sample consists of some 1.5 million distinct CDR3 sequences, approximately 28% of them appearing once. What was sequenced was blood. The receptor source for this set is a woman in her twenties or thirties in good health. The CDR3 runs from the conserved cysteine through the conserved F or W. Each record gives: D gene, V gene, clone size, J gene, CDR3 DNA, CDR3 protein. A D gene is named only where the DNA matches it firmly. Expanded clones are given a class, and other clones once, few, many or no size at all.

d_gene: TRBD1
v_gene: TRBV7-3
abundance: many
j_gene: TRBJ1-1
CDR3nt: TGTGCCAGCAGCTTAGATTGGGGACAGTCGGGGACTGAAGCTTTCTTT
CDR3aa: CASSLDWGQSGTEAFF

d_gene: .
v_gene: TRBV12-3/TRBV12-4
abundance: .
j_gene: TRBJ1-1
CDR3nt: TGTGCCAGCAGACCCCCTGGGTGGAGCATGAACACTGAAGCTTTCTTT
CDR3aa: CASRPPGWSMNTEAFF

d_gene: TRBD2
v_gene: TRBV20-1
abundance: few
j_gene: TRBJ2-5
CDR3nt: TGCAGTGCCGGGGAGTGGAGCGGGAGGGCCGGAGAGACCCAGTACTTC
CDR3aa: CSAGEWSGRAGETQYF

d_gene: .
v_gene: TRBV24-1
abundance: .
j_gene: TRBJ1-2
CDR3nt: TGTGCCACCAGTGACCGGGGGATCTCCTCAAACTATGGCTACACCTTC
CDR3aa: CATSDRGISSNYGYTF

d_gene: TRBD1
v_gene: TRBV5-1
abundance: many
j_gene: TRBJ2-7
CDR3nt: TGCGCCAGCGGCACGGACAGGGTACGCGAGCAGTACTTC
CDR3aa: CASGTDRVREQYF

d_gene: .
v_gene: TRBV30
abundance: .
j_gene: TRBJ1-5
CDR3nt: TGTGCCTGGAGTGAGGGCGGTCCAAGTAATCAGCCCCAGCATTTT
CDR3aa: CAWSEGGPSNQPQHF

d_gene: .
v_gene: TRBV12-3/TRBV12-4
abundance: .
j_gene: TRBJ2-5
CDR3nt: TGTGCCAGCAGCTCTGGGGGGAATGGCAGAGGCCAAGAGACCCAGTACTTC
CDR3aa: CASSSGGNGRGQETQYF

d_gene: .
v_gene: TRBV10-2
abundance: once
j_gene: TRBJ1-2
CDR3nt: TGCGCCAGCAGTGTAGGGTGCACAGGCTACACCTTC
CDR3aa: CASSVGCTGYTF

d_gene: TRBD2
v_gene: TRBV28
abundance: .
j_gene: TRBJ2-3
CDR3nt: TGTGCCAACAGTCAGGGACTAGCGGGGGACACAGATACGCAGTATTTT
CDR3aa: CANSQGLAGDTDTQYF

d_gene: TRBD2
v_gene: TRBV28
abundance: .
j_gene: TRBJ2-7
CDR3nt: TGTGCCAGCATTCAAGCGGGGGAGAATTACGAGCAGTACTTC
CDR3aa: CASIQAGENYEQYF

d_gene: .
v_gene: TRBV5-1
abundance: .
j_gene: TRBJ1-1
CDR3nt: TGCGCCAGCAGCTTGGAGTTAGACACTGAAGCTTTCTTT
CDR3aa: CASSLELDTEAFF